One sample yielded the 12 T cell receptor beta chains listed below, sequenced in a study of OX40 agonist ivuxolimab in advanced cancers. Profiling relied on immunoSEQ multiplex PCR, and the TCRdb table lists in-frame clones only, not all of them. The sample holds some 52,000 clones, approximately 95% seen once. The source was CD4+ or CD8+ T cells sorted from blood, collected in a trial of the OX40 agonist ivuxolimab. The origin of the receptors is an adult with an advanced solid tumor such as melanoma, head and neck, liver or kidney cancer.

The chain recombines TRBV7-9 with TRBJ2-7; D gene unclear. This CDR3 is built from 14 residues. The V gene lost 3 bases and the J gene lost 0 bases, with 9 bases spanning the gap. The germline V gene encodes CDR1 SEHNR and CDR2 FQNEAQ (reference sequence). The CDR3 DNA reads as TGTGCCAGCAGCTTTTTCGAAAGCTCCTACGAGCAGTACTTC. It yields the protein CASSFFESSYEQYF.

The V gene is TRBV9, the J gene TRBJ2-1; D may be TRBD1 (6 bases). V was pared by 0 bases and J by 7 bases, with 8 bases between. CDR1 and CDR2 (germline): SGDLS, YYNGEE. CDR3 size: 13 residues. The DNA for the CDR3 is TGTGCCAGCAGCGTAGTACAGGGAAATGAGCAGTTCTTC. Its protein product is CASSVVQGNEQFF.

This chain joins TRBV9 and TRBJ2-1; 9 bases line up with TRBD2. CDR1 and CDR2 (germline): SGDLS, YYNGEE. The CDR3 is 14 amino acids. V shed 3 bases, J shed 3 bases, and the junction held 1 base outside the gene matches. The CDR3 sequence is CASSGSGSYNEQFF. CDR3 bases: TGTGCCAGCAGCGGTAGCGGGAGCTACAATGAGCAGTTCTTC.

This clone was seen only a few times. The genes are TRBV4-1 and TRBJ2-7, with TRBD2 matching over 9 bases. The V gene's germline CDR1 is MGHRA and CDR2 YSYEKL. This CDR3 is built from 16 residues. J was trimmed by 0 bases and V by 3 bases; bases with no gene match: 6. The CDR3 coding sequence is TGCGCCAGCAGCCATGCTAGCGGGGTGGACTCCTACGAGCAGTACTTC. Amino acid sequence: CASSHASGVDSYEQYF.

The chain has TRBV6-5 and TRBJ1-6; D may be TRBD1 (5 bases). The ends were cut back, 0 bases at V and 7 bases at J, with 10 bases in the middle. This CDR3 contains 15 residues. From germline, CDR1 is MNHEY and CDR2 SVGAGI. CDR3 nucleotide sequence: TGTGCCAGCAGTTACTCTGGGCAGGGAAATTCACCCCTCCACTTT. Encoded protein: CASSYSGQGNSPLHF.

This clone has just one count. The chain joins TRBV5-1 to TRBJ2-5; the D call may be TRBD1 or TRBD2 (6 bases each). CDR3 size: 12 residues. Germline values: CDR1 SGHRS, CDR2 YFSETQ. Trimming cost V 0 bases and J 10 bases, with 10 bases left between them. CDR3 loop: CASSLGLGGQYF. CDR3 coding DNA: TGCGCCAGCAGCTTGGGACTAGGGGGCCAGTACTTC.

The CDR3 region has the DNA TGTGCCAGCAGTGACCGCTATAAAAGCAAAAACATTCAGTACTTC. It encodes CASSDRYKSKNIQYF. The J gene is TRBJ2-4, the V gene TRBV25-1; D remains unclear. V dropped 3 bases and J dropped 3 bases, with 12 bases sitting between them. CDR1 and CDR2 from the germline V gene are MGHDK and SYGVNS. The CDR3 is 15 residues long.

The V gene is TRBV29-1, the J gene TRBJ2-7, with D perhaps TRBD2 (6 bases). Per germline, CDR1 SQVTM and CDR2 ANQGSEA. The CDR3 totals 12 residues. Trimming removed 3 bases at V and 11 bases at J, with 17 bases between. The CDR3 region is CSVEGGLHKEYF. As DNA, the CDR3 is TGCAGCGTTGAGGGGGGACTCCACAAGGAGTACTTC.

This chain connects TRBV11-2 to TRBJ2-1, with TRBD2 matching 9 bases. After removal of 4 bases from V and 9 bases from J, the junction contained 13 bases not matched to a gene. CDR3 length equals 16 residues. The germline V gene has CDR1 SGHAT and CDR2 FQNNGV. CDR3 DNA sequence: TGTGCCAGCAGCTACCGGAGTAGCGGGAGTTTGGGTGAGCAGTTCTTC. It translates to CASSYRSSGSLGEQFF.

The V and J genes are TRBV30 and TRBJ2-7, with D unresolved. In germline, CDR1 is GTSNPN, CDR2 SVGIG (reference sequence). CDR3 length equals 16 residues. Trimming pared 0 bases from V and 2 bases from J, leaving 17 bases between. In nucleotides, the CDR3 is TGTGCCTGGAGTGTAGGGTTGACCCTGAGCCCCTACGAGCAGTACTTC. Translated: CAWSVGLTLSPYEQYF.

The chain couples TRBV5-5 to TRBJ2-7, with D possibly being TRBD1 (5 bases). This CDR3 has 13 residues. V lost 0 bases, J lost 4 bases, and 8 bases lay in between. Germline V gene lookup returns CDR1 SGHKS and CDR2 YYEKEE (reference sequence). This chain's CDR3 is CASSLGTLYEQYF. The CDR3 region has the DNA TGTGCCAGCAGCTTGGGGACACTTTACGAGCAGTACTTC.

The chain couples TRBV2 to TRBJ2-1; 8 nucleotides match TRBD2. Germline V lookup: CDR1 SNHLY, CDR2 FYNNEI. The CDR3 contains 12 residues. V lost 7 bases to trimming and J lost 6 bases; unmatched junction nucleotides: 2. The CDR3 sequence: CASIGGVNEQFF. CDR3 sequence (DNA): TGTGCCAGCATCGGGGGGGTCAATGAGCAGTTCTTC.